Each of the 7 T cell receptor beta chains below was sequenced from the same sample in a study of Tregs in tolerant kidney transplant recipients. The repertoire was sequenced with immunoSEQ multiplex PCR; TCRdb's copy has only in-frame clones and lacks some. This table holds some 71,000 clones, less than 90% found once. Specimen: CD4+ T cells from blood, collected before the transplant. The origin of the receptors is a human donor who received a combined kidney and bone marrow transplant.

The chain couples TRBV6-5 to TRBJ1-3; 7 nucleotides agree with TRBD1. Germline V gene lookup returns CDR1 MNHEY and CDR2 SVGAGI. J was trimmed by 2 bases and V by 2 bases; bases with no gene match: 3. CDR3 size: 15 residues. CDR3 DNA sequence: TGTGCCAGCAGTTACCTCAGGGGGACTGGAAACACCATATATTTT. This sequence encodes CASSYLRGTGNTIYF.

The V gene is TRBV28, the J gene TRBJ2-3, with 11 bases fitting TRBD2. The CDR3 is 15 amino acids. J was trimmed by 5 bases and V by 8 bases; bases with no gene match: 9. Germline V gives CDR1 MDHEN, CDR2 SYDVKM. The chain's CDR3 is CASSLAGGLRDTQYF. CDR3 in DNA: TGTGCCAGCTCTTTAGCGGGAGGGCTAAGAGATACGCAGTATTTT.

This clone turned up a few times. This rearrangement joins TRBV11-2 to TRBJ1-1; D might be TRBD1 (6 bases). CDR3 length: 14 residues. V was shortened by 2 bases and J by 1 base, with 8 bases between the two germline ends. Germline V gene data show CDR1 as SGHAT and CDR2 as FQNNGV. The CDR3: CASSLSRGNTEAFF. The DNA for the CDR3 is TGTGCCAGCAGCTTAAGCAGGGGGAACACTGAAGCTTTCTTT. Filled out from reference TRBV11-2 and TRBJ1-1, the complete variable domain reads EAGVAQSPRYKIIEKRQSVAFWCNPISGHATLYWYQQILGQGPKLLIQFQNNGVVDDSQLPKDRFSAERLKGVDSTLKIQPAKLEDSAVYLCASSLSRGNTEAFFGQGTRLTVV.

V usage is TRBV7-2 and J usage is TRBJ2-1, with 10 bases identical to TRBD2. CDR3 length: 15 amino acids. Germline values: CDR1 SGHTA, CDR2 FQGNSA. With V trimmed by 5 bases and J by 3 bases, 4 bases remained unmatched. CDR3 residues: CASSRLAGDYNEQFF. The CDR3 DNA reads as TGTGCCAGCAGCCGTCTAGCGGGGGACTACAATGAGCAGTTCTTC.

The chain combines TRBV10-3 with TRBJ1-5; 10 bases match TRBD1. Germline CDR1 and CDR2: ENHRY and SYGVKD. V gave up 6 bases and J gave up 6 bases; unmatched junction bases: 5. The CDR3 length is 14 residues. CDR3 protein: CAISGTGEVQPQHF. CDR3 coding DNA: TGTGCCATCAGCGGGACAGGGGAGGTTCAGCCCCAGCATTTT.

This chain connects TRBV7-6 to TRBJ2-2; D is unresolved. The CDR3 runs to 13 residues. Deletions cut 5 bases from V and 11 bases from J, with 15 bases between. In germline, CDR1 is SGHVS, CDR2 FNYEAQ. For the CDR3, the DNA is TGTGCCAGCAGCCATGGCCAGGTTCGCGAGCTGTTTTTT. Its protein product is CASSHGQVRELFF.

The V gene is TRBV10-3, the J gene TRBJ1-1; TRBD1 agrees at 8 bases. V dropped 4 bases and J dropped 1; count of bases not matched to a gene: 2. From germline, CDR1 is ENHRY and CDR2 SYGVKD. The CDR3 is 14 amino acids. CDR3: CAISGTGRNTEAFF. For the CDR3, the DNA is TGTGCCATCAGTGGGACAGGGAGGAACACTGAAGCTTTCTTT.